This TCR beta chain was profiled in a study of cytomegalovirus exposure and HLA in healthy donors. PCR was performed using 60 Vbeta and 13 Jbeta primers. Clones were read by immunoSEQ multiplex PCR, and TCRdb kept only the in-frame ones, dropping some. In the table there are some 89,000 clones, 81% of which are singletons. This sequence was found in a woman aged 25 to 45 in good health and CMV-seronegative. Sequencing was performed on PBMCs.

The DNA for the CDR3 is TGTGCCAGCGCGGGTAACTATGGCTACACCTTC. Its translation: CASAGNYGYTF. The V call is TRBV7-9, the J call TRBJ1-2; D remains ambiguous. The CDR3 extends over 11 amino acids. Trimming removed 8 bases at V and 1 base at J, with 5 bases between. Germline assignment: CDR1 SEHNR and CDR2 FQNEAQ (reference sequence).